This T cell receptor beta chain was documented in a study of shared clonotypes between healthy human individuals. As for the study in general: With ages of 18 to 49, the donors were two women and a few men. Points from the study as a whole: Among the subsets, naive ones generally showed larger estimated richness than memory ones.

The CDR3 sequence is 15 residues long. Germline V gene sequence: CDR1 SQVTM, CDR2 ANQGSEA. V was clipped by 7 bases and J by 1 base; unmatched bases: 8. Profiled with immunoSEQ multiplex PCR; TCRdb holds only in-frame clones, not every one. The table has 1.6 million or so clones, approximately 96% seen once. Comment on this clone: Its specificity is not known.

The chain uses TRBV29-1 and TRBJ2-3; 10 positions agree with TRBD1. Material for sequencing was naive CD4+ T cells sorted from blood. Sample subset: CD45RA+ positively selected. The TCR originated in a man aged 25-45 years in good health. The CDR3 protein is CSAVGGTGGTDTQYF. The DNA for the CDR3 is TGCAGCGCTGTTGGTGGGACAGGGGGCACAGATACGCAGTATTTT.